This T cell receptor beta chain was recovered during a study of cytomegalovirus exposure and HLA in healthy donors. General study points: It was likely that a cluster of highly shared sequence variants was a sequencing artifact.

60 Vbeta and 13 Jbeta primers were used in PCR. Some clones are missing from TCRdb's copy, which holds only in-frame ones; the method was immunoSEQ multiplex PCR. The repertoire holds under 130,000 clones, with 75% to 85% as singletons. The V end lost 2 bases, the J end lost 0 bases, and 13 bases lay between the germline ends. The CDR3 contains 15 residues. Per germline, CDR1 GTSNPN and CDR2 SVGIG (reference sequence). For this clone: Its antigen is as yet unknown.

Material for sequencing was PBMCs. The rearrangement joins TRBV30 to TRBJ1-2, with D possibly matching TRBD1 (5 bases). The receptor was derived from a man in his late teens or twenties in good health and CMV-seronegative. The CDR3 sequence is CAWSFGRTTNYGYTF. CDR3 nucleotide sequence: TGTGCCTGGAGTTTCGGGAGGACAACTAACTATGGCTACACCTTC.